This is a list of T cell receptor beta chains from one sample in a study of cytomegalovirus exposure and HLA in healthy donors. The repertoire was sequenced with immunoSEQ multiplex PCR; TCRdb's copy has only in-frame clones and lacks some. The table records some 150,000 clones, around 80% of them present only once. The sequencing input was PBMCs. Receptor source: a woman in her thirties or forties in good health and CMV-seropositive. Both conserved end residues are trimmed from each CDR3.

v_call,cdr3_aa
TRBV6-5,ASSYSSGMEIYEQY
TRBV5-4,ASSPDRGGFSTDTQY
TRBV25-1,ASSASGETQY
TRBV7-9,ASSLAFSGEGYT
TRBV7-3,ASSPTGGVQKTQY
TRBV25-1,ASSGTGRGDNQPQH
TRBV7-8,ASSLDGGYEQY
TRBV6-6,ASSLNRGTADQPQH
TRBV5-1,ASSLELTGILHEQY
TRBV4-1,ASSQEGRGSGAF
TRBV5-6,ASSSRFGTGATETQY
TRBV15,ATSARTGGRNQPQH
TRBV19,ASRPGQGRAF
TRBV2,ASSPLVRDTPGYEQF
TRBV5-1,ASSLERGRETQY
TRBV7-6,ASSSERDRGQF
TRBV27,ASRLAGGYEQY
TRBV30,AWSEGLSGNTIY
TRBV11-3,ASSSPGTSGRALNEQF
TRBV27,ASTIQRFDRSYEQY
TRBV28,ASSSARYNSPLH
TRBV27,ASSSGLYTDTQY
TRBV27,ASSLNLIVGRGQF
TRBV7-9,ASSPRDRAGFSTEAF
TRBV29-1,SVGTGTGLVEQY
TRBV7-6,ASSLEAGGPGEQY
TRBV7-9,ASSLPTGGKPEAF
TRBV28,ASRLTGIDGYT
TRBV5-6,ASSSQTSGTYSEQF
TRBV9,ASSVEQGLNTGELF
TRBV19,ASSVSGRGAGELF
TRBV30,AWSVIFASGRNTDTQY
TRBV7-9,ASSLLAGGVEPDTQY
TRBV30,AWSPRTSGYEQY
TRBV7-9,ASSPPTSGSLYEQY
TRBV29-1,SVDGLASYNEQF
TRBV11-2,ASSPYRVYGYT
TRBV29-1,SVVRGEKLF
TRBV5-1,ASGREQAYNEQF
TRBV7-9,ASSLREGAGELF
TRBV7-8,ASREGRVGNYGYT
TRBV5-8,ASSFRSRDYGEQF
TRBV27,ASSFRGETQY
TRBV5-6,ASSSGDEQY
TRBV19,ASSIGQGIIGELF
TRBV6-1,ASSEGKLWGRGQQPQH
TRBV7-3,ASSLGGGSYEQY
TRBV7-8,ASSADGQWNEQF
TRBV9,ASSQTAGDSYGYT
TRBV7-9,ATQKRAGGRTDTQY
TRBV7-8,ASSPPGTTYEQY
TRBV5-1,ASSLVAGTDTQY
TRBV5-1,ASSLFRGDTGELF
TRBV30,ACSLAGGINEQF
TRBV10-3,AISGQSGETQY
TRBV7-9,ASSLARSVPGNTIY
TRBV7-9,ASSLSGVYEQY
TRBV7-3,ASSFLFLDRNTEAF